A selection of T cell receptor beta chains follows, all from one sample in a study of T cells in Graves' hyperthyroidism and ophthalmopathy. TCRdb reanalysed the multiplex PCR reads using MiXCR and keeps one entry per CDR3 protein. The profile shows about 290,000 distinct CDR3 sequences, approximately 17% of them singletons. Sequencing input: blood. The receptors here all came from a woman between 55 and 75 years old with Graves' ophthalmopathy. The CDR3 runs from the conserved cysteine through the conserved F or W. D genes are given only for firm matches. Clone size, where shown, is once, few, many, or a class for clones that have expanded.

cdr3_length	v_call	d_call	clone_size	j_call	cdr3_aa	cdr3_nt
14	TRBV18	NA	many	TRBJ1-1	CASSPFGGNTEAFF	TGTGCCAGCTCTCCGTTCGGGGGGAACACTGAAGCTTTCTTT
13	TRBV5-1	NA	few	TRBJ2-7	CASSLGRGDEQYF	TGCGCCAGCAGCTTGGGCAGGGGGGACGAGCAGTACTTC
15	TRBV7-9	TRBD2	many	TRBJ2-1	CASSFTSGQYNEQFF	TGTGCCAGCAGCTTTACTAGCGGGCAATACAATGAGCAGTTCTTC
14	TRBV28	TRBD1	many	TRBJ2-7	CASSMTGSVHEQYF	TGTGCCAGCAGTATGACAGGGTCAGTCCACGAGCAGTACTTC
14	TRBV27	TRBD2	many	TRBJ2-7	CASRESGELYEQYF	TGTGCCAGCAGAGAGAGCGGGGAGCTTTACGAGCAGTACTTC
17	TRBV28	NA	few	TRBJ1-3	CASSFLPSRRTGNTIYF	TGTGCCAGCAGTTTTCTACCCTCCCGGCGGACTGGAAACACCATATATTTT
14	TRBV5-1	NA	many	TRBJ2-7	CASSSTASSYEQYF	TGCGCCAGCAGCTCTACAGCGAGCTCCTACGAGCAGTACTTC
12	TRBV20-1	NA	many	TRBJ1-5	CSASVGDQPQHF	TGCAGTGCTAGCGTCGGGGACCAGCCCCAGCATTTT
14	TRBV18	NA	many	TRBJ2-5	CASSPPSQQETQYF	TGTGCCAGCTCACCTCCCAGCCAACAAGAGACCCAGTACTTC
14	TRBV12-3/TRBV12-4	TRBD2	once	TRBJ2-1	CASRERGSLYEQFF	TGTGCCAGCAGGGAGCGGGGTTCCCTTTATGAGCAGTTCTTC
17	TRBV4-1	TRBD1	NA	TRBJ2-3	CASSQNPGQGGTDTQYF	TGCGCCAGCAGCCAGAATCCGGGACAGGGTGGAACAGATACGCAGTATTTT
11	TRBV7-2	NA	many	TRBJ2-3	CASREADTQYF	TGTGCCAGCAGGGAGGCAGATACGCAGTATTTT
16	TRBV19	TRBD1	many	TRBJ1-1	CASSRGTGAMNTEAFF	TGTGCCAGTAGTCGGGGGACAGGTGCTATGAACACTGAAGCTTTCTTT
15	TRBV14	TRBD2	few	TRBJ2-7	CASSENIAGGLKQYF	TGTGCCAGCAGCGAGAATATAGCGGGAGGATTAAAGCAGTACTTC
15	TRBV14	NA	NA	TRBJ2-3	CASSPIVGGQLPQYF	TGTGCCAGCAGTCCAATAGTCGGAGGCCAGCTGCCGCAGTATTTT
16	TRBV2	TRBD2	many	TRBJ2-1	CASSARGGNTYNEQFF	TGTGCCAGCAGTGCACGGGGGGGTAACACCTACAATGAGCAGTTCTTC
14	TRBV29-1	NA	NA	TRBJ2-7	CSVGWQGKGGEQYF	TGCAGCGTTGGTTGGCAGGGGAAGGGCGGCGAGCAGTACTTC
14	TRBV5-1	NA	NA	TRBJ1-3	CASSLSSSGNTIYF	TGCGCCAGCAGCTTGAGCTCCTCTGGAAACACCATATATTTT
15	TRBV5-1	NA	NA	TRBJ2-7	CAGSPYNKGPYEQYF	TGCGCCGGCAGCCCATACAACAAAGGCCCCTACGAGCAGTACTTC
16	TRBV3-1	TRBD2	many	TRBJ2-5	CASSHTTSGVQETQYF	TGTGCCAGCAGCCATACGACTAGCGGGGTCCAAGAGACCCAGTACTTC
16	TRBV14	TRBD1	NA	TRBJ1-5	CASSQRKAGGGQPQHF	TGTGCCAGCAGCCAACGAAAAGCAGGGGGAGGTCAGCCCCAGCATTTT
12	TRBV6-1	NA	NA	TRBJ1-2	CASRVDRYGYTF	TGTGCCAGCAGAGTGGATCGCTATGGCTACACCTTC
16	TRBV5-1	TRBD1	many	TRBJ1-1	CASSLLGQAIGTEAFF	TGCGCCAGCAGCTTACTCGGACAGGCGATTGGGACTGAAGCTTTCTTT
16	TRBV2	NA	NA	TRBJ1-1	CASSGGGGGWNTEAFF	TGTGCCAGCAGCGGAGGGGGGGGGGGGTGGAACACTGAAGCTTTCTTT
17	TRBV19	NA	NA	TRBJ1-2	CASSPMGADRTNYGYTF	TGTGCCAGTAGTCCAATGGGGGCAGACAGGACTAACTATGGCTACACCTTC
14	TRBV3-1	NA	NA	TRBJ1-1	CASSQSLVNTEAFF	TGTGCCAGCAGCCAGTCACTAGTGAACACTGAAGCTTTCTTT
16	TRBV18	TRBD2	few	TRBJ2-2	CASSIRTSGNTGELFF	TGTGCCAGCTCTATTAGGACTAGCGGGAACACCGGGGAGCTGTTTTTT
14	TRBV18	NA	NA	TRBJ1-1	CASSPPVGDTEAFF	TGTGCCAGCTCACCACCGGTCGGAGACACTGAAGCTTTCTTT
15	TRBV28	TRBD2	NA	TRBJ2-1	CASRLAGGPYNEQSF	TGTGCCAGCAGGCTAGCGGGAGGGCCTTACAATGAGCAGTCCTTC
14	TRBV18	NA	NA	TRBJ2-7	CASSPPSSSYEQYF	TGTGCCAGCTCACCACCTTCAAGCTCCTACGAGCAGTACTTC
16	TRBV4-3	TRBD2	few	TRBJ2-3	CASSQGLADTTDTQYF	TGCGCCAGCAGCCAAGGACTAGCGGATACGACAGATACGCAGTATTTT
16	TRBV7-2	TRBD2	NA	TRBJ2-1	CASSLSLAGGAGKQFF	TGTGCCAGCAGCTTATCCCTAGCGGGGGGGGCGGGTAAGCAGTTCTTC
14	TRBV12-3/TRBV12-4	NA	NA	TRBJ2-3	CASNIRGPVDTQYF	TGTGCCAGCAACATTCGGGGGCCCGTAGATACGCAGTATTTT
17	TRBV12-5	TRBD2	NA	TRBJ2-5	CASGLVGGSGVGRTQYF	TGTGCTAGTGGTTTGGTGGGGGGTAGCGGGGTGGGCCGGACCCAGTACTTC
16	TRBV7-2	NA	many	TRBJ2-3	CASSLVDVTSTDTQYF	TGTGCCAGCAGCTTAGTTGACGTTACTAGCACAGATACGCAGTATTTT
14	TRBV2	NA	NA	TRBJ1-1	CASSDRGWGTEAFF	TGTGCCAGCAGTGACAGGGGCTGGGGCACTGAAGCTTTCTTT
16	TRBV4-2	TRBD1	NA	TRBJ1-3	CASSQVFPGGGNTTYF	TGTGCCAGCAGCCAAGTCTTCCCAGGGGGTGGAAACACCACATATTTT
14	TRBV18	NA	many	TRBJ1-1	CASSLDGKNTEAFF	TGTGCCAGCTCACTGGACGGGAAGAACACTGAAGCTTTCTTT
13	TRBV10-1	NA	many	TRBJ2-5	CASSESGRETQYF	TGCGCCAGCAGTGAGTCGGGGAGAGAGACCCAGTACTTC
14	TRBV27	NA	many	TRBJ1-6	CASSFMGSNSPLHF	TGTGCCAGCAGTTTTATGGGTTCGAATTCACCCCTCCACTTT
16	TRBV5-1	NA	NA	TRBJ2-1	CASSLQGRSGGNEQFF	TGCGCCAGCAGCTTGCAGGGGCGTAGCGGTGGGAATGAGCAGTTCTTC